These 26 T cell receptor beta chains were all obtained from the same sample, sequenced in a study of tumor-infiltrating lymphocytes in oesophageal squamous cell carcinoma. MiXCR was run by TCRdb on the PCR reads, yielding one entry per CDR3 protein. This sample carries 15,000 to 25,000 distinct CDR3 sequences, 35% to 50% of them seen once, and the ten largest clones take 8% to 11%. Sequenced input: normal esophageal tissue next to the tumor. The source is a male donor with esophageal squamous cell carcinoma.

This rearrangement joins TRBV7-6 to TRBJ2-7; perhaps TRBD1 as D (6 bases). The end of the DNA is better explained by TRBJ2-1, so the J call may be wrong. Germline V gene sequence: CDR1 SGHVS, CDR2 FNYEAQ. The CDR3 extends over 13 amino acids. The CDR3 DNA is TGTGCCAGCAGCTTAGATAGCAGGGGTGAGCAGTTCTTC. It translates to CASSLDSRGEQFF.

The V call is TRBV7-6, the J call TRBJ2-4; D is possibly TRBD1 (6 bases). The DNA end is more similar to TRBJ2-7, so the J call may be wrong. CDR3 size: 16 residues. The germline gives CDR1 SGHVS, CDR2 FNYEAQ. The DNA for the CDR3 is TGTGCCAGCAGCTTAGGCCCCGAGACAGGTTTCTACGAGCAGTACTTC. It specifies CASSLGPETGFYEQYF.

The rearrangement uses TRBV13 and TRBJ2-1; 10 bases line up with TRBD1. V shed 3 bases and J 4 bases; nucleotides not matched to a gene: 0. Germline V gene lookup returns CDR1 PRHDT and CDR2 FYEKMQ (reference sequence). The CDR3 spans 14 residues. The CDR3 sequence is CASSLGQGYNEQFF. The CDR3 coding sequence is TGTGCCAGCAGCTTGGGACAGGGGTACAATGAGCAGTTCTTC.

The gene calls are TRBV7-2 and TRBJ2-3; D is unclear. Germline values: CDR1 SGHTA, CDR2 FQGNSA. There are 12 residues in the CDR3. V lost 0 bases, J lost 10 bases, and 8 bases lay in between. For the CDR3, the DNA is TGTGCCAGCAGCTTAGCCCCAAAAGCGCAGTATTTT. As protein: CASSLAPKAQYF.

Relative to its sample, this clonotype is medium-sized. This sequence joins TRBV6-1 and TRBJ2-1, with D unclear. Trimming took 7 bases from V and 4 from J, leaving 5 bases between them. CDR3 length equals 11 residues. Germline CDR1 is MNHNS and CDR2 is SASEGT. CDR3 residues: CASTEYNEQFF. The CDR3 DNA follows: TGTGCCAGCACCGAGTACAATGAGCAGTTCTTC.

This rearrangement joins TRBV18 to TRBJ2-5, with D possibly being TRBD1 or TRBD2 (5 bases each). V lost 6 bases and J lost 11, with 16 bases in between. Looked up from germline, CDR1 is KGHSH and CDR2 is LQKENI. This CDR3 comprises 12 residues. In DNA form, the CDR3 reads TGTGCCAGCTCGTCAGAGGGGCATGAGCAGTACTTC. Protein: CASSSEGHEQYF.

The CDR3 sequence: CASSLSRGDYNEQFF. The CDR3 DNA reads as TGTGCCAGCAGCTTAAGCCGGGGCGACTACAATGAGCAGTTCTTC. V gene TRBV11-2 combines with J gene TRBJ2-1, with D perhaps being TRBD1 or TRBD2 (5 bases each). Trimming shortened V by 2 bases and J by 3 bases, and 11 bases separated the two germline ends. The CDR3 is 15 amino acids. The germline V gene encodes CDR1 SGHAT and CDR2 FQNNGV.

The chain combines TRBV7-8 with TRBJ1-3, with D possibly being TRBD1 (6 bases). Germline V gives CDR1 SGHVS, CDR2 FQNEAQ. The CDR3 has 16 residues. V lost 1 base and J 3 bases, leaving 13 bases between the germline ends. The CDR3 here is CASSLERGAGGNTIYF. The CDR3 coding sequence is TGTGCCAGCAGCTTAGAGAGGGGGGCGGGTGGAAACACCATATATTTT.

By proportion, this clonotype is medium-sized. The rearrangement uses TRBV7-2 and TRBJ2-6; D is unresolved. Germline loops: CDR1 SGHTA, CDR2 FQGNSA. The germline V and J ends were trimmed by 3 bases and 0 bases, with 6 bases remaining between them. The CDR3 covers 15 residues. CDR3 DNA sequence: TGTGCCAGCAGCTTTGCTCTCTCTGGGGCCAACGTCCTGACTTTC. Translating gives CASSFALSGANVLTF.

This clonotype is medium-sized. This CDR3 reads CASSLGAGGEQFF. In DNA, the CDR3 is TGTGCCAGCAGCTTAGGGGCGGGGGGTGAGCAGTTCTTC. The chain couples TRBV7-2 to TRBJ2-1; 8 bases are shared with TRBD2. Germline CDR1 SGHTA, CDR2 FQGNSA. With V trimmed by 1 base and J by 9 bases, 2 bases remained unmatched. CDR3 length equals 13 residues.

This clonotype was picked up a small number of times. V gene TRBV20-1 combines with J gene TRBJ2-1; TRBD1 is a possible D gene (6 bases). The J call is doubtful: the DNA matches TRBJ1-2 better. There are 15 residues in the CDR3. Germline CDR1 is DFQATT and CDR2 is SNEGSKA (reference sequence). The CDR3 sequence: CSASRGGAFNYGYTF. The CDR3 DNA follows: TGCAGTGCTAGTAGGGGGGGGGCATTTAACTATGGCTACACCTTC.

The genes are TRBV6-1 and TRBJ2-3; D ambiguous. Trimming left V 5 bases short and J 10 bases short, with 13 bases between. The CDR3 runs to 12 residues. Germline values: CDR1 MNHNS, CDR2 SASEGT. The CDR3 DNA reads TGTGCCAGCAGTTATTTAGGCGGATCGCAGTATTTT. This gives the protein CASSYLGGSQYF.

V usage is TRBV6-4 and J usage is TRBJ2-3, with D possibly matching TRBD2 (6 bases). Between the trimmed V and J ends, which lost 8 bases and 2 bases, there was a span of 20 bases. Germline V lookup: CDR1 MRHNA, CDR2 SNTAGT. This CDR3 is built from 16 residues. DNA for the CDR3: TGTGCCAGCGCGCTCGGGGCCGGGAGAGACACAGATACGCAGTATTTT. Translating it yields CASALGAGRDTDTQYF.

This clonotype occurred once. The chain employs TRBV10-1 and TRBJ2-2, with D tentatively TRBD1 (6 bases). Germline V CDR1 and CDR2: WNHNN, SYGVQD (reference sequence). This CDR3 region has 14 residues. The V gene lost 6 bases and the J gene lost 2 bases, with 10 bases spanning the gap. Written as DNA, the CDR3 is TGCGCCAGCAGGGGACATACCAACACCGGGGAGCTGTTTTTT. It yields the protein CASRGHTNTGELFF.

This clonotype was seen repeatedly, ten times or more. CDR3 region: CASSLDGTYEQYF. The CDR3 region has the DNA TGTGCCAGCAGCTTAGATGGAACCTACGAGCAGTACTTC. This chain links TRBV11-3 with TRBJ2-7; D unclear. Germline assignment: CDR1 SGHNT and CDR2 YENEEA. The CDR3 extends over 13 amino acids. Between the trimmed V and J ends, which lost 0 bases and 2 bases, there was a span of 5 bases.

This clonotype is labeled as medium-sized. The V gene is TRBV6-1, the J gene TRBJ2-5, with 15 nucleotides matching TRBD2. The CDR3 runs 17 residues. The germline CDR1 and CDR2 sequences are MNHNS and SASEGT. The ends lost 5 bases at V and 3 bases at J; junction bases unmatched: 7. The CDR3 here is CASSLVGLAGGKETQYF. The CDR3 DNA sequence: TGTGCCAGCAGTCTCGTCGGACTAGCGGGAGGGAAAGAGACCCAGTACTTC.

This chain uses TRBV7-6 with TRBJ2-1; D is ambiguous. Per the germline V gene, CDR1 is SGHVS and CDR2 is FNYEAQ. V was trimmed by 0 bases and J by 9 bases, leaving 6 bases between them. This CDR3 region has 12 residues. CDR3 sequence (DNA): TGTGCCAGCAGCTTAGCGGGTAGTGAGCAGTTCTTC. As protein: CASSLAGSEQFF.

V gene TRBV7-2 combines with J gene TRBJ2-3; possibly TRBD2 for D (6 bases). The CDR3 is made up of 16 amino acids. Germline CDR1 SGHTA, CDR2 FQGNSA. Trimming took off 3 bases at V and 0 bases at J, with 13 bases between the two ends. The CDR3 region is CASSFGTSFSTDTQYF. The CDR3 DNA sequence: TGTGCCAGCAGCTTCGGAACTAGCTTCAGCACAGATACGCAGTATTTT. The complete variable domain, with remaining parts taken from reference TRBV7-2 and TRBJ2-3, reads GAGVSQSPSNKVTEKGKDVELRCDPISGHTALYWYRQSLGQGLEFLIYFQGNSAPDKSGLPSDRFSAERTGGSVSTLTIQRTQQEDSAVYLCASSFGTSFSTDTQYFGPGTRLTVL.

This clonotype was detected only a few times. The genes are TRBV25-1 and TRBJ2-7, with 8 bases lining up with TRBD1. The CDR3 contains 14 residues. Germline V lookup: CDR1 MGHDK, CDR2 SYGVNS. Losses at the gene ends were 6 bases for V and 4 bases for J; bases not matched to a gene: 8. The CDR3: CASSADRVPYEQYF. CDR3 bases: TGTGCCAGCAGCGCGGACAGGGTCCCTTACGAGCAGTACTTC.

The chain links TRBV7-2 to TRBJ2-6; perhaps TRBD2 as D (5 bases). The DNA end lines up better with TRBJ2-7; the J call may be wrong. Germline CDR1 and CDR2: SGHTA and FQGNSA. This CDR3 has 14 amino acids. CDR3 bases: TGTGCCAGCAGCTTAACCTGGCCGAGGGACGAGCAGTACTTC. Translating it yields CASSLTWPRDEQYF.

In its sample, this clonotype was seen many times. The chain joins TRBV27 to TRBJ1-1, with 7 bases matching TRBD1. This CDR3 has 15 residues. In germline, CDR1 is MNHEY, CDR2 SMNVEV (reference sequence). Trimming cost V 7 bases and J 2 bases; bases outside gene matches: 10. CDR3 in DNA: TGTGCCAGCACCAACCACCGGGACAGCAACACTGAAGCTTTCTTT. Protein product: CASTNHRDSNTEAFF.

This clonotype has at least ten counts. The CDR3 reads CASSLFGARQETQYF. The CDR3 DNA reads as TGTGCCAGCAGCTTATTTGGGGCGCGACAAGAGACCCAGTACTTC. The chain is built from TRBV5-6 and TRBJ2-5; a weak D match, TRBD1 (5 bases). CDR1 is SGHDT and CDR2 is YYEEEE in the germline V gene. V lost 2 bases, J lost 2 bases, and 13 bases lay in between. This CDR3 has 15 residues.

The sample holds a few counts of this clonotype. J is TRBJ2-5 and V is TRBV7-2; TRBD2 agrees at 10 bases. Matching the DNA end better, TRBJ2-7 makes the J call doubtful. The CDR3 runs to 17 residues. Germline CDR1 reads SGHTA; CDR2 reads FQGNSA. The CDR3 bases are TGTGCCAGCAGCTGGGGAGGGGGAAGGACTAGCGGATACGAGCAGTACTTC. It translates to CASSWGGGRTSGYEQYF.

Remarks on this clonotype: A much larger clone lies one base from this, so it may be a read error. V gene TRBV5-6 combines with J gene TRBJ2-1; maybe TRBD2 (6 bases). The DNA end is more similar to TRBJ2-7, so the J call may be wrong. This CDR3 comprises 14 residues. CDR1 and CDR2 from the germline V gene are SGHDT and YYEEEE. CDR3 coding DNA: TGTGCCAGCAGCGAGGAGGGAGCGTGGTACGAGCAGTACTTC. Its translation: CASSEEGAWYEQYF.

V usage is TRBV4-2 and J usage is TRBJ1-2, with 7 bases lining up with TRBD1. The CDR3 extends over 15 amino acids. The germline CDR1 and CDR2 sequences are LGHNA and YNFKEQ. Trimming removed 2 bases from V and 4 bases from J; junction bases left unmatched: 7. The CDR3 nucleotides read TGTGCCAGCAGCCAAAGTCAGACAGGGCGCTATGGCTACACCTTC. Its translation is CASSQSQTGRYGYTF.

This clonotype has a count of ten or more. This chain uses TRBV6-1 with TRBJ2-1, with 7 positions matching TRBD1. This CDR3 is built from 14 residues. CDR1 is MNHNS and CDR2 is SASEGT in the germline V gene. V gave up 8 bases and J gave up 0 bases; unmatched junction bases: 4. The CDR3 reads CASSTGSSYNEQFF. The CDR3 DNA is TGTGCCAGCTCGACAGGGAGCTCCTACAATGAGCAGTTCTTC.